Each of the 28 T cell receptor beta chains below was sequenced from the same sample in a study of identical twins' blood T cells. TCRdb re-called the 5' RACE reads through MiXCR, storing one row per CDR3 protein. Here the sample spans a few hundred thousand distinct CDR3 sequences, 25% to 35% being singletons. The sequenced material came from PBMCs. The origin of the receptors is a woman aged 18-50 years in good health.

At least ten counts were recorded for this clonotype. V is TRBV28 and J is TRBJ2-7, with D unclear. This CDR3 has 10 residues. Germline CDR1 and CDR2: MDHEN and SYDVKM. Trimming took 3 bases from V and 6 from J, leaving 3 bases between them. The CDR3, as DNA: TGTGCCAGCAGTTTCGGCGAGCAGTACTTC. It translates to CASSFGEQYF.

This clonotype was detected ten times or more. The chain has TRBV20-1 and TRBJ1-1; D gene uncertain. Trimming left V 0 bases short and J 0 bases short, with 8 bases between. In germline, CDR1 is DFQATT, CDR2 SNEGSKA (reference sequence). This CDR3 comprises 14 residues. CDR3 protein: CSARDRVLNTEAFF. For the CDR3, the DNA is TGCAGTGCTAGAGATAGGGTGTTGAACACTGAAGCTTTCTTT.

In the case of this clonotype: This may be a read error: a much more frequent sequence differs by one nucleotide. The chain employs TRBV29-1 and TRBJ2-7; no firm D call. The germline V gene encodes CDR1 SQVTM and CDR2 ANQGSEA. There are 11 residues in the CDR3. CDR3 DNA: TGCAGCGTTGAAGATCTCCTCGAGCAGTGCTTC. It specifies CSVEDLLEQCF.

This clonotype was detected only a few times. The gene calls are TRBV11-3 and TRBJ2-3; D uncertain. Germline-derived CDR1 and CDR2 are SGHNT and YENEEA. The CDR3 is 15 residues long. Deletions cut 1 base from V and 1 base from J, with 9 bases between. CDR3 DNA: TGTGCCAGCAGCTTAGTGGCTGGGGGCACAGATACGCAGTATTTT. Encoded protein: CASSLVAGGTDTQYF.

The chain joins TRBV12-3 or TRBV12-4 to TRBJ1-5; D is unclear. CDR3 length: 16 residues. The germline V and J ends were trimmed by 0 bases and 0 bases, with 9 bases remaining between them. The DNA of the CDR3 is TGTGCCAGCAGTTTAGCGGCCGGGGATAGCAATCAGCCCCAGCATTTT. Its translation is CASSLAAGDSNQPQHF.

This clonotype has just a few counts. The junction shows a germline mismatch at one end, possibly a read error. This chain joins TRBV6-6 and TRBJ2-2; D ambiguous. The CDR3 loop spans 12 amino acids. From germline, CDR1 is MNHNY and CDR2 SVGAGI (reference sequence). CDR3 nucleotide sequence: TGTGCCGGCAGCCCTAACACCGGGGAGCTGTTTTTT. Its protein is CAGSPNTGELFF.

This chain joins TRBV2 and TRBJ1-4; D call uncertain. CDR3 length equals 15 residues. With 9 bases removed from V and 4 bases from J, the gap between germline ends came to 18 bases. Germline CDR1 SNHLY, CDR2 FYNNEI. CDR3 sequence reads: CASAPEQFGNEKLFF. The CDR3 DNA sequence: TGTGCCAGTGCACCCGAACAGTTTGGTAATGAAAAACTGTTTTTT. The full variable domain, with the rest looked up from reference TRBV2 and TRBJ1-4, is EPEVTQTPSHQVTQMGQEVILRCVPISNHLYFYWYRQILGQKVEFLVSFYNNEISEKSEIFDDQFSVERPDGSNFTLKIRSTKLEDSAMYFCASAPEQFGNEKLFFGSGTQLSVL.

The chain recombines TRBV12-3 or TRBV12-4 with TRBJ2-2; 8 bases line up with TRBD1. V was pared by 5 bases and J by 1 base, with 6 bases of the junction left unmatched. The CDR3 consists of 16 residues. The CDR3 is CASSRTGTLNTGELFF. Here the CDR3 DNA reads TGTGCCAGCAGTCGGACAGGGACCCTGAACACCGGGGAGCTGTTTTTT.

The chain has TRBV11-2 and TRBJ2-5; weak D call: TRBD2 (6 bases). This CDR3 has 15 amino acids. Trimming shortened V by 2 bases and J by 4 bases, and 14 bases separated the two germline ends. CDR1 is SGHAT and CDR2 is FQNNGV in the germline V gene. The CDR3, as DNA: TGTGCCAGCAGCTTATATGGAGGGCAGGGAGAGACCCAGTACTTC. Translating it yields CASSLYGGQGETQYF.

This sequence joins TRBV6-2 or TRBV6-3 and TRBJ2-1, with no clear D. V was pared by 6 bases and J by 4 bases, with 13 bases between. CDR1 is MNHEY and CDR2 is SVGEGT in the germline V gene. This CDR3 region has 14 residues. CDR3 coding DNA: TGTGCCAGCAGATCTGGCTACAAATACAATGAGCAGTTCTTC. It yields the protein CASRSGYKYNEQFF.

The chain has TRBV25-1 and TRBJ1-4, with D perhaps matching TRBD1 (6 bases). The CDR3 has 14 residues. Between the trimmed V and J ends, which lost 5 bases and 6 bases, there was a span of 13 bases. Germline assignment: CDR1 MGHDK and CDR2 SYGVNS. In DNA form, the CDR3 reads TGTGCCAGCAGTCGCAGGGGAGGGCATGAAAAACTGTTTTTT. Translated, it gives CASSRRGGHEKLFF. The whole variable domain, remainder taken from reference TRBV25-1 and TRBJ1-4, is EADIYQTPRYLVIGTGKKITLECSQTMGHDKMYWYQQDPGMELHLIHYSYGVNSTEKGDLSSESTVSRIRTEHFPLTLESARPSHTSQYLCASSRRGGHEKLFFGSGTQLSVL.

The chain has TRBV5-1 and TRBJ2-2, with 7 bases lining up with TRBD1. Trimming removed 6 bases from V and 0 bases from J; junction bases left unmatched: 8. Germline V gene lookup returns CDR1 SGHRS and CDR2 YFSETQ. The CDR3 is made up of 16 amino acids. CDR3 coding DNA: TGCGCCAGCAAAAAACCGGGACAGACGAACACCGGGGAGCTGTTTTTT. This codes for CASKKPGQTNTGELFF.

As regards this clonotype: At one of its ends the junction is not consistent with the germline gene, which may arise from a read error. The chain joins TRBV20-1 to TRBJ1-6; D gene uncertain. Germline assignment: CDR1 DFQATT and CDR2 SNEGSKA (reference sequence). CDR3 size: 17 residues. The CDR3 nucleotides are TGCAGTGATAGAGGCGCTAACCAAGACCCGACGGGTTCACCCCTCCACTTT. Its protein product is CSDRGANQDPTGSPLHF.

For the CDR3, the DNA is TGCAGTGCCCGGGGCGAAAGCCAGAACACTGAAGCTTTCTTT. It codes for CSARGESQNTEAFF. This chain connects TRBV20-1 to TRBJ1-1; tentative D call: TRBD1 (5 bases). V was trimmed by 6 bases and J by 1 base, leaving 15 bases between them. Looked up from germline, CDR1 is DFQATT and CDR2 is SNEGSKA (reference sequence). This CDR3 contains 14 residues.

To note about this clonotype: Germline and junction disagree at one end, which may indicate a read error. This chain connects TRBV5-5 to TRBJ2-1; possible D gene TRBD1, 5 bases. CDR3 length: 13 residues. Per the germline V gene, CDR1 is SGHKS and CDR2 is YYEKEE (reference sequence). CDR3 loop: CASSEVAGFEQLF. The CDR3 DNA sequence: TGTGCCAGCAGCGAGGTGGCAGGGTTTGAGCAGCTCTTC.

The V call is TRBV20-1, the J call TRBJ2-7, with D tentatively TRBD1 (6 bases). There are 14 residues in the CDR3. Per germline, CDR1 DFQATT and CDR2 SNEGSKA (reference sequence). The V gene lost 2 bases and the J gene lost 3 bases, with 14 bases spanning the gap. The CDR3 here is CSARPRQVHYEQYF. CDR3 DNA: TGCAGTGCTAGACCGAGACAGGTCCACTACGAGCAGTACTTC.

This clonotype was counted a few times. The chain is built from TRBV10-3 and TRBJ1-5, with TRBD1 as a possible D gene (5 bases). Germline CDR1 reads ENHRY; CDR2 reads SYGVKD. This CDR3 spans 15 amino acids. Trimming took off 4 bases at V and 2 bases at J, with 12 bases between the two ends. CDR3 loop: CAISGEGSGNQPQHF. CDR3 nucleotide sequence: TGTGCCATCAGTGGGGAGGGGAGCGGCAATCAGCCCCAGCATTTT.

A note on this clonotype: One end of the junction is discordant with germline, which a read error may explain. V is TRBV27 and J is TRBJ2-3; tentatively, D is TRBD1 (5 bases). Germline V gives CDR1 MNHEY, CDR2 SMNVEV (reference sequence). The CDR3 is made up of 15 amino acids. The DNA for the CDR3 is TGTGACAGCAGTTATACCTCGACAGGCACAGATACGCAGTATTTT. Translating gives CDSSYTSTGTDTQYF.

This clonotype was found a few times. CDR3 sequence: CASAPRGGVGYTF. The CDR3 bases are TGTGCCTCCGCCCCTCGGGGTGGTGTGGGCTACACCTTC. The J gene is TRBJ1-2, the V gene TRBV27; D remains unclear. V lost 11 bases and J lost 8, with 21 bases in between. Germline CDR1 reads MNHEY; CDR2 reads SMNVEV (reference sequence). The CDR3 sequence is 13 residues long.

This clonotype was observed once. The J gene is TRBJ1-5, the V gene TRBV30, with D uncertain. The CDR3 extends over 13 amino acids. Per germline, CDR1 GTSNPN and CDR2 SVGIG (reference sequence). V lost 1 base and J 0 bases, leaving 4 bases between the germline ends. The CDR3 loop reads CAWSEYSNQPQHF. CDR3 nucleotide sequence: TGTGCCTGGAGTGAATATAGCAATCAGCCCCAGCATTTT.

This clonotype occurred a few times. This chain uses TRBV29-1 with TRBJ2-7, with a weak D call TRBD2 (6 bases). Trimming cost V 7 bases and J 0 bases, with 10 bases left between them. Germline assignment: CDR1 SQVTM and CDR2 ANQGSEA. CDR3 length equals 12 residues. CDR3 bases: TGCAGCGCCGGGACTGTCTCCTACGAGCAGTACTTC. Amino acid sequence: CSAGTVSYEQYF.

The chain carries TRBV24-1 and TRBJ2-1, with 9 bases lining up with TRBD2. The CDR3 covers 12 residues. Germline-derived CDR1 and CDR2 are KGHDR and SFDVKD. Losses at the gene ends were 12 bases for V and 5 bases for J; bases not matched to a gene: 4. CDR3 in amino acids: CAALAGDNEQFF. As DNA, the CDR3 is TGTGCCGCATTAGCGGGAGACAATGAGCAGTTCTTC.

The CDR3 region has the DNA TGTGCCAGCAGTACCGGGACAGGGGGCCACGAGCAGTACTTC. Translated, it gives CASSTGTGGHEQYF. The chain carries TRBV6-2 or TRBV6-3 and TRBJ2-7, with 12 bases matching TRBD1. The CDR3 covers 14 residues. Germline trimming cut 5 bases from V and 5 bases from J; bases unmatched to any gene: 4. Germline-derived CDR1 and CDR2 are MNHEY and SVGEGT.

DNA of the CDR3: TGTGCCAGCAGCAAAGGGGGACAGGGAGGCAATCAGCCCCAGCATTTT. It yields the protein CASSKGGQGGNQPQHF. The chain employs TRBV21-1 and TRBJ1-5; the D call of TRBD1 is as the table states it, not checked on the DNA. TRBV21-1 counts as a pseudogene. This CDR3 is 16 amino acids long.

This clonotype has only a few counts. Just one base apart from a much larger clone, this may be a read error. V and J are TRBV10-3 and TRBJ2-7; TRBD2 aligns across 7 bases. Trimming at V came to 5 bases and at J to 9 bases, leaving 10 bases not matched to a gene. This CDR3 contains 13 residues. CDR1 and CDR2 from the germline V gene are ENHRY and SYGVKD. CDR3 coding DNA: TGTGCCATCAGTTTAGTGGGAGGGCCACTGCAGTACTTC. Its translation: CAISLVGGPLQYF.

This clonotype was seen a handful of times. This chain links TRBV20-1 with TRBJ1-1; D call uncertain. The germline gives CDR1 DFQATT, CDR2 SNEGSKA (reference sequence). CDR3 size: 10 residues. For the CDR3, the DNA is TGCAGGGCCGCGGGCACTGAAGCTTTCTTT. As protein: CRAAGTEAFF.

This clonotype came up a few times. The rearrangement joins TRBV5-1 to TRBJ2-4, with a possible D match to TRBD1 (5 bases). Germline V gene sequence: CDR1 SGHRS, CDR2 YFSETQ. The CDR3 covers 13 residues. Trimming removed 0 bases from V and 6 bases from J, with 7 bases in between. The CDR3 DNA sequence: TGCGCCAGCAGCTTGGAGGGGCGAAACATTCAGTACTTC. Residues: CASSLEGRNIQYF.

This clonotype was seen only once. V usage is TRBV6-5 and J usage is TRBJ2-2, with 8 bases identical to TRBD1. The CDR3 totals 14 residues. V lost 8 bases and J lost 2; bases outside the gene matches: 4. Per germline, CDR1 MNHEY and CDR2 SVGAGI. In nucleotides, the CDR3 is TGTGCCAGCGCCGGACAGGGTAACACCGGGGAGCTGTTTTTT. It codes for CASAGQGNTGELFF.